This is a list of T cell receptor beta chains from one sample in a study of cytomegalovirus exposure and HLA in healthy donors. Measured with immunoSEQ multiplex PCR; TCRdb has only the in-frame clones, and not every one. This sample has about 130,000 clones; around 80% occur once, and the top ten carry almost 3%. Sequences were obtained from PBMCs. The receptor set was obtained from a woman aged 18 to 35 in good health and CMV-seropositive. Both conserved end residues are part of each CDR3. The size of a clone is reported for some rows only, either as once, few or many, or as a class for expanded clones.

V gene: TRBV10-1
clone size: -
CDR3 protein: CASGEGGVSAIYF

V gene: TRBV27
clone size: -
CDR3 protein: CASLWTGGDLGEQYF

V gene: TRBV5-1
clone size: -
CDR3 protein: CASNRVTSEETQYF

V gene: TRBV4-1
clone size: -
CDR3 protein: CASSQRLAGGVSYEQYF

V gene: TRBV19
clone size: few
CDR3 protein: CASSTGNTYEQYF

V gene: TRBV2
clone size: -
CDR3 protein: CASTGTSGNEQFF

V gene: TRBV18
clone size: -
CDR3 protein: CASSPQEKAGELFF

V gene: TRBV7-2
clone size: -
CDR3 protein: CASSLGGLEQYF

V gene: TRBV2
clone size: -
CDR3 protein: CASSYSYEQYF

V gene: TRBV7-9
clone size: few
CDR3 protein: CASSPDRVGDNEQFF

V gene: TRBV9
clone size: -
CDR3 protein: CASSVAGTGSEKLFF

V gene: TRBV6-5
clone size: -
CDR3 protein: CASREWQGALDEQFF

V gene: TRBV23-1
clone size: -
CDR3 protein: CASSPRSNQPQHF

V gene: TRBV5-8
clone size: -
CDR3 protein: CASSWGKWDNSYEQYF

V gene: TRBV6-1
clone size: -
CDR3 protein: CASSEESGIPYGYTF

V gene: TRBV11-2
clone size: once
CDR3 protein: CASSLERGGYGYTF

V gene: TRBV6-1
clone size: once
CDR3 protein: CASRDGLAAAYEQYF

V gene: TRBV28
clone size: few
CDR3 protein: CASSLEVGVPTEAFF

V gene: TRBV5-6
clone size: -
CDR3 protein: CASSRETGLDYEQYF

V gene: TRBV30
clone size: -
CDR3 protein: CAWRVGGKGNTEAFF

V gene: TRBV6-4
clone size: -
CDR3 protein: CASSEQEGQPQHF

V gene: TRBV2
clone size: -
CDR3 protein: CASSPLAGRQETQYF

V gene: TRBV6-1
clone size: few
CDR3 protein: CASSDGRGSSGNTIYF

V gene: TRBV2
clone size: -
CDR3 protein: CASAEQGTSNQPQHF

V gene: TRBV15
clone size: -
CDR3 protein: CATSLFREEDEQYF

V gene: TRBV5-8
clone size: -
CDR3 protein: CASSQWSGGDPNYGYTF

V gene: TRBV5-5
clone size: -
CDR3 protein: CASSLQGLGTDTQYF

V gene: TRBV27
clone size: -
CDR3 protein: CASSFLEQAKNIQYF

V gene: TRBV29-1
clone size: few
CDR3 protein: CSVVGSGITDTQYF

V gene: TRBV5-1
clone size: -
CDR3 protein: CASSPGQGADTIYF

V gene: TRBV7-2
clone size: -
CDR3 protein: CASSLVEDTEAFF

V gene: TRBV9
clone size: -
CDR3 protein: CASSVELRAFELFF

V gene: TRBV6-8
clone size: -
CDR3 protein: CASRGREGESGYTF

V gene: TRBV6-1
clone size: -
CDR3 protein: CASKASGNTIYF

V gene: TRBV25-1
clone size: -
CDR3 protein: CASSGRTGFSYEQYF

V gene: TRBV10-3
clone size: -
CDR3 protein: CAISESAGGKDTQYF

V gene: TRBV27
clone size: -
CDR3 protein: CASSFGYGGTEAFF

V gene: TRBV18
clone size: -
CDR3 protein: CASSPLSFEKLFF

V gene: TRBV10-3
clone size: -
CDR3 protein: CAISSGTGGADTQYF

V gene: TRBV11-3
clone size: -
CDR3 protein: CASSSTGNTGELFF

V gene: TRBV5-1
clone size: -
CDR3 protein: CASSLGGRLAGGYEQYF

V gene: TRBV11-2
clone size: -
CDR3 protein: CASSRIGTRREETQYF

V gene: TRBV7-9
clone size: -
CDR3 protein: CASSLWTGGYADEQFF

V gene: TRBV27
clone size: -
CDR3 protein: CASSPWAFSGNTIYF

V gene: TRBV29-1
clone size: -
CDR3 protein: CSVDDRGEAFF

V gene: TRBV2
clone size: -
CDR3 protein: CASRVVAGGTQETQYF

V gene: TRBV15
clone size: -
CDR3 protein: CATTQNRLEETQYF

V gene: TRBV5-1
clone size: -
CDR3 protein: CASSLASGGDTGELFF

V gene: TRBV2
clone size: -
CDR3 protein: CASSEVRTDVGYGYTF

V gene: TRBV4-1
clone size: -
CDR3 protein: CASSQDNYENEQFF

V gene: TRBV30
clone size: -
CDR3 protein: CAWSVGAAPSSYEQYF

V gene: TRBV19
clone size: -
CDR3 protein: CASSMGGVGKLFF

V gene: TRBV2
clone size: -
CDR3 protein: CASSGTPNYGYTF

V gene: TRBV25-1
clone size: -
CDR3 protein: CASGGTSGATGDTQYF

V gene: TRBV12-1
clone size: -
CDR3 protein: CALGGQYF